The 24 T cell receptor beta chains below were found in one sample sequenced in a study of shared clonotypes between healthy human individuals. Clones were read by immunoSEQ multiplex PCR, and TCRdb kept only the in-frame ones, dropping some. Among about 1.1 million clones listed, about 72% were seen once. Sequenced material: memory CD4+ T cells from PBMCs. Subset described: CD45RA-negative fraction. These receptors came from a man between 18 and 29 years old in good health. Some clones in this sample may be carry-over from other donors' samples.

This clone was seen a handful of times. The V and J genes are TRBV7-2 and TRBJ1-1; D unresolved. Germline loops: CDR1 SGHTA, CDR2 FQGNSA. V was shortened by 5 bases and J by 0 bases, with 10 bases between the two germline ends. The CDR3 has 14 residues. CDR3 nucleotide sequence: TGTGCCAGCAGCGTTTCAGTCATGAACACTGAAGCTTTCTTT. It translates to CASSVSVMNTEAFF.

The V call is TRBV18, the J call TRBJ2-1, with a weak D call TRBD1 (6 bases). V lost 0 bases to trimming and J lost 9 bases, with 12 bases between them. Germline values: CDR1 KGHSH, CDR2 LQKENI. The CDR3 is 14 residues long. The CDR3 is CASSPPTGWGEQFF. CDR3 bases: TGTGCCAGCTCACCACCTACAGGGTGGGGTGAGCAGTTCTTC.

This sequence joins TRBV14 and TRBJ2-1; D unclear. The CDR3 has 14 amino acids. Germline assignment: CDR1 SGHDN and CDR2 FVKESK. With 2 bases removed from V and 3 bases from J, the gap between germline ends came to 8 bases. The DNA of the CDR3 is TGTGCCAGCAGCCAATGGGGTAGCTACAATGAGCAGTTCTTC. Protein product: CASSQWGSYNEQFF. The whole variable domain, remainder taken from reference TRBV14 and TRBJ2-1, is EAGVTQFPSHSVIEKGQTVTLRCDPISGHDNLYWYRRVMGKEIKFLLHFVKESKQDESGMPNNRFLAERTGGTYSTLKVQPAELEDSGVYFCASSQWGSYNEQFFGPGTRLTVL.

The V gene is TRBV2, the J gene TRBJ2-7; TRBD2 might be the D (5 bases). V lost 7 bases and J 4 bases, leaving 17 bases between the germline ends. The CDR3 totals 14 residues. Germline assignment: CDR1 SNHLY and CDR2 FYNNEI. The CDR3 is CASMRAGDHYEQYF. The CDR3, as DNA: TGTGCCAGCATGAGGGCAGGTGATCATTACGAGCAGTACTTC.

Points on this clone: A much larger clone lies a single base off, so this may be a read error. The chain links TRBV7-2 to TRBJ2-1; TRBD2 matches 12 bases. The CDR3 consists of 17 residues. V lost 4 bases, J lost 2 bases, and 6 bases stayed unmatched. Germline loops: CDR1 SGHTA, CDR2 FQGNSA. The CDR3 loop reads CASSSRLAGGPYNEQFF. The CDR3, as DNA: TGTGCCAGCAGCTCGAGGCTAGCGGGAGGGCCCTACAATGAGCAGTTCTTC.

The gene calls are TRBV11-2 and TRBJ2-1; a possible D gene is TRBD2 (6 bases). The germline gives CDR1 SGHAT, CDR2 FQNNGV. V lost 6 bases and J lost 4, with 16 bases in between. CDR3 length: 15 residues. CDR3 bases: TGTGCCAGCAGGCGGGCGGGGCCGGGGTACAATGAGCAGTTCTTC. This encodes CASRRAGPGYNEQFF. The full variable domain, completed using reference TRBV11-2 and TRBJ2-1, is EAGVAQSPRYKIIEKRQSVAFWCNPISGHATLYWYQQILGQGPKLLIQFQNNGVVDDSQLPKDRFSAERLKGVDSTLKIQPAKLEDSAVYLCASRRAGPGYNEQFFGPGTRLTVL.

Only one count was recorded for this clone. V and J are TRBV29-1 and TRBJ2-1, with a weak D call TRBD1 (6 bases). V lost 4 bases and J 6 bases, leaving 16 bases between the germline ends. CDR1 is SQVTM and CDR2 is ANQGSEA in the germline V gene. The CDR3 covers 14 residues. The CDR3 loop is CSVVGASLFNEQFF. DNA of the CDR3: TGCAGCGTTGTGGGGGCGTCCCTTTTCAATGAGCAGTTCTTC.

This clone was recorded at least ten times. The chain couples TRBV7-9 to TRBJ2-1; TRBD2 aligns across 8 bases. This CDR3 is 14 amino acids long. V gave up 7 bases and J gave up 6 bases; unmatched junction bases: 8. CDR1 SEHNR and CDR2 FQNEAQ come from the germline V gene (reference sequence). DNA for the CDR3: TGTGCCAGCACTCCTCAACTAGCGGCCAATGAGCAGTTCTTC. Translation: CASTPQLAANEQFF.

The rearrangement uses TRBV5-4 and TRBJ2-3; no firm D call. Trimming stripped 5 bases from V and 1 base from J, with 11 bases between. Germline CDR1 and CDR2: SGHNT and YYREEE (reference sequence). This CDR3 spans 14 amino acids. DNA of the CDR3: TGTGCCAGCAGTCTTACCGGACGCACAGATACGCAGTATTTT. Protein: CASSLTGRTDTQYF.

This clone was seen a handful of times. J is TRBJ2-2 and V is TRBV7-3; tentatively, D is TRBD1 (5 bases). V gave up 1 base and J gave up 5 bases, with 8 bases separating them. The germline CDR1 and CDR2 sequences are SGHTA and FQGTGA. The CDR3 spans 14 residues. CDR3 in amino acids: CASSLIQGTGELFF. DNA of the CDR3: TGTGCCAGCAGCTTAATTCAGGGAACCGGGGAGCTGTTTTTT. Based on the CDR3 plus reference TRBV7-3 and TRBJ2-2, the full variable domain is GAGVSQTPSNKVTEKGKYVELRCDPISGHTALYWYRQSLGQGPEFLIYFQGTGAADDSGLPNDRFFAVRPEGSVSTLKIQRTERGDSAVYLCASSLIQGTGELFFGEGSRLTVL.

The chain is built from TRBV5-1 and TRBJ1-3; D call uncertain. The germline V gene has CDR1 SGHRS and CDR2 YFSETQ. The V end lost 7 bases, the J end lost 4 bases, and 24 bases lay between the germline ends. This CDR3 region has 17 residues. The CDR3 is CASGLPLGHTQGNTIYF. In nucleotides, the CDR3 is TGCGCCAGCGGCCTCCCACTCGGGCACACTCAGGGAAACACCATATATTTT.

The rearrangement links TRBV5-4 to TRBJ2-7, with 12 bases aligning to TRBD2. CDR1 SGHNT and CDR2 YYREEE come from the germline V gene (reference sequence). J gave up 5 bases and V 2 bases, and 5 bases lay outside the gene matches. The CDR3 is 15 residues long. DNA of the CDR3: TGTGCCAGCAGCTTTACTAGCGGGAGGTCTGACGAGCAGTACTTC. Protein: CASSFTSGRSDEQYF.

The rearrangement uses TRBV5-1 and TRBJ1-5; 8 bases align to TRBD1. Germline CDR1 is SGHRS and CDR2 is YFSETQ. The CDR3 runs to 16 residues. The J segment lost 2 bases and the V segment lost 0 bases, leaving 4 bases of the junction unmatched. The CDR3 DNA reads TGCGCCAGCAGCTTGGGGGCAGGGGGCGGCAATCAGCCCCAGCATTTT. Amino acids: CASSLGAGGGNQPQHF.

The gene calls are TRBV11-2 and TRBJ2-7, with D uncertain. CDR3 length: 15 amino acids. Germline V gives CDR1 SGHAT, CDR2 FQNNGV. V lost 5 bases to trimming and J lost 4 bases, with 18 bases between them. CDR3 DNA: TGTGCCAGCAGCCAAGACTCAACAGTCATGTACGAGCAGTACTTC. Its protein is CASSQDSTVMYEQYF.

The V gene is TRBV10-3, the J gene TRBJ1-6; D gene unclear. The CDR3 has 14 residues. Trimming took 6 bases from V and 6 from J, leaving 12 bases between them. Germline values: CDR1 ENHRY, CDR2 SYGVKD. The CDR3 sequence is CAISSVGSNSPLHF. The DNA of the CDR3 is TGTGCCATCAGCTCAGTGGGGAGTAATTCACCCCTCCACTTT.

The DNA of the CDR3 is TGTGCCAGCAGCTTGGGGGGGGAGTCCTACGAGCAGTACTTC. It yields the protein CASSLGGESYEQYF. The genes are TRBV5-4 and TRBJ2-7, with D perhaps TRBD2 (6 bases). V was clipped by 0 bases and J by 1 base, with 8 bases between them. The CDR3 contains 14 residues. Per germline, CDR1 SGHNT and CDR2 YYREEE (reference sequence).

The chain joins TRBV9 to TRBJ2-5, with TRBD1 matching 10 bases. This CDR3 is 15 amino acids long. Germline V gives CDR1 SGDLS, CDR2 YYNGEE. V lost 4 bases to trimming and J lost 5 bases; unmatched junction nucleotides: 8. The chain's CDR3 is CASSTRQGALETQYF. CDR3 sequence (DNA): TGTGCCAGCAGCACGAGACAGGGGGCTCTGGAGACCCAGTACTTC.

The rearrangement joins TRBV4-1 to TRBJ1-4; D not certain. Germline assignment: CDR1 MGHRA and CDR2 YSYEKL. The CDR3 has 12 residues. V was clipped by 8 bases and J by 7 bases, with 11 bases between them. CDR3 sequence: CASWSVGEKLFF. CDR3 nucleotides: TGCGCCAGCTGGTCGGTTGGTGAAAAACTGTTTTTT.

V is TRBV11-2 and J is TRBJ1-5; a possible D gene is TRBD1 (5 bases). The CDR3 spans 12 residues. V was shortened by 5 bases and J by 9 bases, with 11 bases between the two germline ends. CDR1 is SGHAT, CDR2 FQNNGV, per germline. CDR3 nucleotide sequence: TGTGCCAGCAGCGCTGGGGCGGGGCCCCAGCATTTT. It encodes CASSAGAGPQHF.

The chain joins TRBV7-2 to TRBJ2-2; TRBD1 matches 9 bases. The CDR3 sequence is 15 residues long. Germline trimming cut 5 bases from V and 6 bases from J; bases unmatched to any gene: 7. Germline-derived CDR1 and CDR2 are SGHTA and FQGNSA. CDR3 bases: TGTGCCAGCAGCATGGGACAGGGTGGTCCCGGGGAGCTGTTTTTT. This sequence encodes CASSMGQGGPGELFF.

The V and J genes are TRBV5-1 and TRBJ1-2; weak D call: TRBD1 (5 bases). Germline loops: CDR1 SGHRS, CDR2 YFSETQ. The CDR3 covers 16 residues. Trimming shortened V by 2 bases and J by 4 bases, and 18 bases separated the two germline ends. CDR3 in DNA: TGCGCCAGCAGCTTTGTGGTGGGAGACAGAGGCTATGGCTACACCTTC. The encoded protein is CASSFVVGDRGYGYTF.

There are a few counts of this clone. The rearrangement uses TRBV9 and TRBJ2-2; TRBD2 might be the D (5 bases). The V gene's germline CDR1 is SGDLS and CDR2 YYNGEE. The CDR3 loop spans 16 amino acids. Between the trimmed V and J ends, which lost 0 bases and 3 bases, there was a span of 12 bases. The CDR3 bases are TGTGCCAGCAGCGTAGCTAGCCGGGCCTACACCGGGGAGCTGTTTTTT. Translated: CASSVASRAYTGELFF. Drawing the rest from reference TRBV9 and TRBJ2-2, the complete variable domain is DSGVTQTPKHLITATGQRVTLRCSPRSGDLSVYWYQQSLDQGLQFLIQYYNGEERAKGNILERFSAQQFPDLHSELNLSSLELGDSALYFCASSVASRAYTGELFFGEGSRLTVL.

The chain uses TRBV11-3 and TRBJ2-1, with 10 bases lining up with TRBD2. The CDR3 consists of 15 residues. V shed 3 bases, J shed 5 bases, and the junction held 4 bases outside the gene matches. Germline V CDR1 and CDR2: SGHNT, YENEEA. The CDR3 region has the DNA TGTGCCAGCAGCTTTCTAGCGGGAGCCGACAATGAGCAGTTCTTC. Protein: CASSFLAGADNEQFF.

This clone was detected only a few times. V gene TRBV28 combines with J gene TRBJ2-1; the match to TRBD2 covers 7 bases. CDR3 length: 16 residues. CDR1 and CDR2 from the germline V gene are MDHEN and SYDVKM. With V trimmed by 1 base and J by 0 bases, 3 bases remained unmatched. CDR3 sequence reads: CASSLSRGDSYNEQFF. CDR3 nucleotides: TGTGCCAGCAGTTTATCCCGGGGGGACTCCTACAATGAGCAGTTCTTC.